These 14 T cell receptor beta chains originate from one sample sequenced in a study of regulatory T cells in long-lasting Graves disease. CDR3 regions were amplified by Arm-PCR using iRepertoire HTBI primers to build TCR beta libraries. TCRdb independently ran MiXCR on the multiplex PCR reads; one entry per CDR3 protein. In the table there are 700,000 or so distinct CDR3 sequences, about 32% of which are singletons. As for time point: persistent/refractory GD, antithyroid drugs over 5 years with positive TRAb. Extracted RNA from PBMCs served as the source of the TCR library. The specimen was peripheral blood mononuclear cells (PBMCs), collected when the disease was refractory, from a patient treated with antithyroid drugs. The receptor source for this set is a female donor with Graves disease.

This clonotype showed up many times. The chain has TRBV28 and TRBJ2-7, with D possibly called TRBD1 or TRBD2 (6 bases each). There are 14 residues in the CDR3. Per germline, CDR1 MDHEN and CDR2 SYDVKM. Trimming cost V 7 bases and J 4 bases, with 17 bases left between them. CDR3: CASIPLGGNYEQYF. The CDR3 nucleotides read TGTGCCAGCATCCCGTTAGGGGGGAATTACGAGCAGTACTTC.

In its sample, this clonotype was seen a few times. The CDR3 reads CASSSYRGTKQYF. The CDR3 DNA is TGTGCCAGCAGTTCCTACAGGGGAACTAAGCAGTACTTC. The genes are TRBV6-5 and TRBJ2-7, with TRBD1 matching over 7 bases. The trim removed 4 bases at V and 8 bases at J, leaving 8 bases unmatched. The germline V gene encodes CDR1 MNHEY and CDR2 SVGAGI. The CDR3 spans 13 residues.

Many counts were recorded for this clonotype. This chain uses TRBV12-3 or TRBV12-4 with TRBJ2-7; D gene unclear. The length of the CDR3 is 13 residues. The V and J ends lost 10 bases and 1 base respectively, with 14 bases between them. CDR3 sequence reads: CATSKADSYEQYF. The DNA for the CDR3 is TGTGCCACCTCTAAGGCCGATTCCTACGAGCAGTACTTC.

This clonotype was recorded a few times. V is TRBV12-3 or TRBV12-4 and J is TRBJ1-2; TRBD1 aligns across 7 bases. There are 16 residues in the CDR3. V shed 6 bases, J shed 6 bases, and the junction held 16 bases outside the gene matches. CDR3 coding DNA: TGTGCCAGCAGGACTAATAAGGGACAGAGAAGTCATGGCTACACCTTC. It translates to CASRTNKGQRSHGYTF.

This clonotype was seen a single time. This chain uses TRBV4-1 with TRBJ1-3; 9 bases are shared with TRBD1. The CDR3 is 16 residues long. Trimming removed 5 bases from V and 0 bases from J; junction bases left unmatched: 5. From germline, CDR1 is MGHRA and CDR2 YSYEKL. As DNA, the CDR3 is TGCGCCAGCAGCTATAACAGGGGGCCCTCTGGAAACACCATATATTTT. Translation: CASSYNRGPSGNTIYF.

J is TRBJ1-1 and V is TRBV29-1; D is uncertain. Germline V gene lookup returns CDR1 SQVTM and CDR2 ANQGSEA. The CDR3 runs to 12 residues. V was shortened by 4 bases and J by 6 bases, with 12 bases between the two germline ends. The CDR3 reads CSVGMGSPEAFF. CDR3 bases: TGCAGCGTTGGGATGGGTTCCCCTGAAGCTTTCTTT.

This rearrangement joins TRBV19 to TRBJ1-1; no reliable D call. V gave up 9 bases and J gave up 2 bases, with 16 bases separating them. The CDR3 is 14 amino acids. Germline values: CDR1 LNHDA, CDR2 SQIVND (reference sequence). The CDR3 sequence is CASLPSPLNTEAFF. CDR3 bases: TGTGCCAGCCTCCCCAGCCCACTTAACACTGAAGCTTTCTTT.

This clonotype occurred a few times. This sequence joins TRBV10-2 and TRBJ2-1; 9 nucleotides align to TRBD2. Trimming at V came to 3 bases and at J to 3 bases, leaving 3 bases not matched to a gene. Looked up from germline, CDR1 is WSHSY and CDR2 is SAAADI. This CDR3 comprises 15 residues. CDR3 in DNA: TGCGCCAGCAGTGATCCTAGCGGGAACTACAATGAGCAGTTCTTC. This codes for CASSDPSGNYNEQFF.

This chain joins TRBV7-3 and TRBJ1-1; D might be TRBD1 (5 bases). CDR1 is SGHTA and CDR2 is FQGTGA in the germline V gene. Trimming took 3 bases from V and 5 from J, leaving 13 bases between them. The CDR3 runs to 14 residues. CDR3 in amino acids: CASSFGRAGTEAFF. The CDR3 DNA reads TGTGCCAGCAGCTTTGGCAGGGCCGGGACTGAAGCTTTCTTT.

This clonotype has only a few counts. The rearrangement uses TRBV20-1 and TRBJ2-2, with D unclear. Per the germline V gene, CDR1 is DFQATT and CDR2 is SNEGSKA (reference sequence). The CDR3 has 14 residues. With 6 bases removed from V and 2 bases from J, the gap between germline ends came to 13 bases. DNA of the CDR3: TGCAGTGCGCTCTCGGGCCTCAACACCGGGGAGCTGTTTTTT. It codes for CSALSGLNTGELFF.

This clonotype has more than one count but fewer than ten. The chain carries TRBV19 and TRBJ1-2; D unclear. This CDR3 has 10 amino acids. CDR1 and CDR2 (germline): LNHDA, SQIVND (reference sequence). Trimming cost V 6 bases and J 6 bases, with 5 bases left between them. Written as DNA, the CDR3 is TGTGCCAGTAGCGGGAATGGCTACACCTTC. This translates into CASSGNGYTF.

In its sample, this clonotype was seen many times. This rearrangement joins TRBV29-1 to TRBJ1-1; weak D call: TRBD1 (5 bases). CDR1 and CDR2 from the germline V gene are SQVTM and ANQGSEA. Deletions cut 2 bases from V and 1 base from J, with 8 bases between. This CDR3 has 13 amino acids. Here the CDR3 reads CSVEQGSNTEAFF. CDR3 nucleotides: TGCAGCGTTGAACAGGGATCGAACACTGAAGCTTTCTTT.

This chain links TRBV24-1 with TRBJ2-7; a weak D match, TRBD1 (6 bases). This CDR3 is built from 15 residues. Trimming cost V 9 bases and J 0 bases, with 17 bases left between them. CDR1 and CDR2 from the germline V gene are KGHDR and SFDVKD. CDR3 sequence reads: CATGRGDTSSYEQYF. The CDR3, as DNA: TGTGCCACCGGGCGTGGGGACACCAGCTCCTACGAGCAGTACTTC.

The V call is TRBV29-1, the J call TRBJ1-1; D might be TRBD1 (6 bases). CDR1 SQVTM and CDR2 ANQGSEA come from the germline V gene. Trimming removed 7 bases at V and 3 bases at J, with 9 bases between. This CDR3 region has 11 residues. The CDR3 DNA sequence: TGCAGCGCTAGGGGGTACACTGAAGCTTTCTTT. This codes for CSARGYTEAFF.